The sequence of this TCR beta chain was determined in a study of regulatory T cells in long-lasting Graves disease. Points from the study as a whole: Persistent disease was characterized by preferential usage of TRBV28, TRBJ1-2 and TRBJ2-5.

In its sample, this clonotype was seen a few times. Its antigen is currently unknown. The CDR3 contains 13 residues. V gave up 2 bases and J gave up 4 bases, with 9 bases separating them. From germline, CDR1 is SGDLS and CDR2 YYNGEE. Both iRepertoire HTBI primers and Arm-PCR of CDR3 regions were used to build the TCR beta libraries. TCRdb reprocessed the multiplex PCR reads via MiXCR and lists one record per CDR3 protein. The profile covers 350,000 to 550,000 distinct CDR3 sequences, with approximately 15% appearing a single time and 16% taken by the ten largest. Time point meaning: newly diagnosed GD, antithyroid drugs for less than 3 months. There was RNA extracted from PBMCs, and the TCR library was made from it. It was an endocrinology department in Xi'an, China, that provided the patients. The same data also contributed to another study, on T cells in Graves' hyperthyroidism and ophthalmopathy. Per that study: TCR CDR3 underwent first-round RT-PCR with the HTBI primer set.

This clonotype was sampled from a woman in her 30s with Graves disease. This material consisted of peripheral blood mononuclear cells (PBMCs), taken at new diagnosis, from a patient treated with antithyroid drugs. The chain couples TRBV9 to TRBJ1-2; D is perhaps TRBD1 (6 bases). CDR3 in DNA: TGTGCCAGCAGCGTTAGGGGGACCTATGGCTACACCTTC. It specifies CASSVRGTYGYTF.